The text below deals with one TCR beta chain. This clonotype came up a few times. Its antigen is currently not known. One end of the junction fails to match germline, which may point to a read error. This sample is part of a study of neurological immune-mediated disorders (dated by TCRdb to between 2018 and 2020). General notes on the study: Of the roughly 34 multiple sclerosis patients, about 30 had relapsing-remitting MS and 3 had secondary progressive MS. Using UMI-based sequencing, the study compared peripheral blood TCR-beta repertoires from patients with HTLV-I-associated myelopathy (HAM/TSP), patients with multiple sclerosis, and healthy controls. The 90 to 110 TCR-beta libraries covered PBMC samples along with longitudinal samples, technical triplicates, and paired sorted CD4+ and CD8+ T-cell subsets. Of the roughly 70 subjects in the cohort, about 14 were HAM/TSP patients, approximately 35 were multiple sclerosis patients, and around 20 were healthy controls. The paper's findings and limits, for the study overall: Phylogenetic analysis grouped repertoires from 18 of 34 MS patients into a cluster of related CDR3 sequences, suggesting a possible repertoire-level signature. No association of the MS cluster with clinical or MRI features was observed, and the need for larger cohorts was stated by the authors. TCR clonal expansion was greatest in HAM/TSP patients and smallest in MS patients, who ranked below even healthy controls. No identical CDR3 amino acid sequences were shared among expanded clones across subjects, suggesting private TCR-beta repertoires in all groups.

The CDR3 sequence holds 15 residues, the cysteine and phenylalanine included. The DNA shown is the 45-base CDR3, in frame from base 1. From the germline V gene, CDR1 is SGHRS and CDR2 is YFSETQ. Unsorted PBMC libraries were generated from 2 million PBMCs stored in RNAlater at -80 °C until RNA extraction. Multiple sclerosis patients were enrolled in a US clinical protocol under which disease progression was evaluated by magnetic resonance imaging. PBMCs were separated from peripheral blood using Ficoll-Hypaque density gradient centrifugation and then cryopreserved in liquid nitrogen. cDNA was synthesized by template-switch 5'RACE using a primer with a 10-nucleotide random unique molecular identifier that tagged each TCR transcript. Every sequencing run covered 15-18 subjects and yielded more than 160 million TCR-beta sequences. The RNeasy kit was used to extract total RNA. TCR-beta VDJ regions were amplified with primers for the TCR constant region and the 5'RACE anchor, using the KAPA Real-time Library Amplification kit. A first PCR added sample indexes and Illumina adaptors, and a second PCR then raised library yield. After Ampure bead purification, the roughly 650 bp TCR product was size-selected on a 2% E-gel SizeSelection system. Before pooling, library quality was assessed on a Bioanalyzer, concentration was determined with Qubit, and library quantification was performed with the Kapa Library Quantification kit. Libraries were sequenced paired-end 2 x 150 bp on an Illumina HiSeq 2500. To increase sequence diversity, about 24-32% phiX was spiked into each library pool. From the authors' description of their analysis: Quality-filtered reads were processed with the UMI-based MiGEC pipeline, and over 85% of raw TCR sequences were removed by the MiGEC pipeline during error correction. IMGT germline references were used for aligning VDJ genes, and each clonotype was defined as a unique CDR3 amino acid sequence together with its V-J genes. VDJtools evaluated clonal expansion, Shannon diversity and CDR3 relatedness (CalcPairwiseDistances, ClusterSamples); CLCbio workbench built phylogenetic trees. Using coefficient-of-variation modelling across technical triplicates, the study counted a clone as expanded if it had at least 8 unique UMIs. TCRdb reprocessed the public reads (quality trimming at Q25 with fastp, clone calling with MiXCR) and kept in-frame beta chains. When rows share a CDR3 protein, they turn into one entry using the most common DNA and genes. TCRdb, rather than the study authors, made the V and J calls. Recorded for this sample are 70,000 or so distinct CDR3 sequences; 2.5% to 4% of them occurred a single time. The top ten hold 4.5% to 6.5% of the sample.

Sequencing was carried out using PBMCs. This receptor was obtained from a woman in her fifties or sixties with multiple sclerosis. The chain joins TRBV5-1 to TRBJ1-5, with the identity of the D gene unclear. The sequenced DNA is TGCGCCAGCAGCCTTGACCAAGGGCGGAATAAGACCCAGAATTTT. It translates to CASSLDQGRNKTQNF.